The source of this T cell receptor (beta chain) is a study of CD8+ T cells in alopecia areata. Overall study: Spontaneous alopecia affected the approximately 6-13-month-old C3H/HeJ graft donors, whose skin was transplanted to approximately 7-10-week-old female C3H/HeJ mice.

Germline lookup yields CDR1 SGHSA and CDR2 FRNQAP. There are 16 residues in the CDR3. Trimming pared 1 base from V and 0 bases from J, leaving 11 bases between. Turning to this clone: Antigen specificity is unknown. Any gene name here is a mouse gene name. The CDR3 end lies 4 residues beyond the end of the read and is filled in from the germline J gene.

TCR sequencing used cDNA made by reverse transcription of extracted RNA. Sequencing was performed with immunoSEQ multiplex PCR; in TCRdb, only in-frame clones are kept and a portion is missing. The table lists about 110,000 clones, with no singletons. General observations from the study: Researchers report lesional scalp, most notably alopecia totalis/universalis, outstripped normal scalp in clonality. Normal-skin resident alphabeta T cells also appear among scalp sample sequences. Sharing of TCRs across patients appeared less clear than in mice, possibly for HLA-related reasons.

V and J are TRBV16 and TRBJ2-3, with D tentatively TRBD2 (7 bases). This clonotype was sampled from a C3H/HeJ mouse with alopecia areata. The MHC haplotype of this mouse line is H2-k. The sequenced sample consisted of lesional skin. The DNA read from the CDR3 is TGTGCAAGCAGCTTAGGCTGGGGGCCTAGTGCAGAA. It specifies CASSLGWGPSAE. The full CDR3 sequence reads CASSLGWGPSAETLYF.